This entry describes one T cell receptor (beta chain). Its antigen remains unidentified. Method: immunoSEQ multiplex PCR; TCRdb's copy keeps in-frame clones and lacks some. Of 29,000 or so clones in the sample, roughly 90% were seen once. Germline V CDR1 and CDR2: SGHAT, FQNNGV. V was shortened by 3 bases and J by 4 bases, with 4 bases between the two germline ends. The CDR3 sequence is 11 residues long. These data come from a study of PD-1 blockade in classical Hodgkin lymphoma. Study-level results: Reasons behind the repertoire differences stay unclear, perhaps disease activity or earlier therapy. TCR diversity at baseline was reported to be reduced in newly diagnosed patients relative to healthy donors.

As for time point: newly diagnosed, previously untreated cHL patient sample. Purification of CD4+ T cells from thawed PBMCs was achieved by magnetic negative selection. PBMCs representing newly diagnosed, untreated classical Hodgkin lymphoma functioned as the comparison. The source material was CD4+ T cells from blood. The chain joins TRBV11-2 to TRBJ2-7, with D hard to call. The sequence was obtained from a human donor with classical Hodgkin lymphoma. CDR3 sequence (DNA): TGTGCCAGCAGCTTCGATTACGAGCAGTACTTC. This sequence encodes CASSFDYEQYF. The variable domain in full, completed from reference TRBV11-2 and TRBJ2-7, reads EAGVAQSPRYKIIEKRQSVAFWCNPISGHATLYWYQQILGQGPKLLIQFQNNGVVDDSQLPKDRFSAERLKGVDSTLKIQPAKLEDSAVYLCASSFDYEQYFGPGTRLTVT.